The next 9 T cell receptor beta chains were all read from a single sample in a study of human T cells and chemical hapten exposure. The sample's time point: pre-sensitization, week 0. Stated treatment: therapeutic diphenylcyclopropenone sensitization with weekly scalp DPC. The total RNA was obtained from whole blood that was not fractionated. From the RACE reads, TCRdb called clonotypes with MiXCR, one entry per CDR3 protein. The sample includes tens of thousands of distinct CDR3 sequences, roughly 12% seen only once; the top ten take roughly 2%. Source: whole blood, taken in connection with sensitization to the hapten diphenylcyclopropenone (DPC). The receptors shown here come from a woman in her forties with alopecia areata. Some clones in this sample may be carry-over from other donors' samples.

This clonotype came up many times. The chain couples TRBV12-5 to TRBJ1-1, with D tentatively TRBD1 (5 bases). CDR1 and CDR2 (germline): LGHNT, FRNRAP. The CDR3 is 12 residues long. The V end was cut by 7 bases, the J end by 7 bases, with 13 bases between. The CDR3 is CASAPRGSEAFF. CDR3 sequence (DNA): TGTGCTAGTGCCCCCCGGGGGAGTGAAGCTTTCTTT.

This clonotype was found many times. The rearrangement uses TRBV9 and TRBJ2-1; D unclear. CDR3 length: 14 amino acids. V lost 0 bases and J lost 7, with 11 bases in between. Germline V gives CDR1 SGDLS, CDR2 YYNGEE. The CDR3 DNA reads TGTGCCAGCAGCGTAGCTGAGCCCTGGAATGAGCAGTTCTTC. Translation: CASSVAEPWNEQFF.

This clonotype was seen at least ten times. This chain uses TRBV10-2 with TRBJ1-2, with a possible D match to TRBD1 (5 bases). Trimming pared 0 bases from V and 6 bases from J, leaving 5 bases between. CDR3 length: 12 amino acids. CDR1 and CDR2 from the germline V gene are WSHSY and SAAADI. CDR3 sequence (DNA): TGCGCCAGCAGTGAGTCGGGGGATGGCTACACCTTC. Translating gives CASSESGDGYTF.

There are many counts of this clonotype. The chain is built from TRBV28 and TRBJ2-1; D may correspond to TRBD1 or TRBD2 (5 bases each). Between the trimmed V and J ends, which lost 4 bases and 0 bases, there was a span of 16 bases. The CDR3 extends over 17 amino acids. Germline V gene data show CDR1 as MDHEN and CDR2 as SYDVKM. The CDR3, as DNA: TGTGCCAGCAGTTCAGAAGCGGACACCAGCTCCTACAATGAGCAGTTCTTC. Its translation: CASSSEADTSSYNEQFF. Drawing the rest from reference TRBV28 and TRBJ2-1, the complete variable domain is DVKVTQSSRYLVKRTGEKVFLECVQDMDHENMFWYRQDPGLGLRLIYFSYDVKMKEKGDIPEGYSVSREKKERFSLILESASTNQTSMYLCASSSEADTSSYNEQFFGPGTRLTVL.

This clonotype was recorded at least ten times. The chain has TRBV11-2 and TRBJ2-2, with 15 bases that match TRBD2. From germline, CDR1 is SGHAT and CDR2 FQNNGV. The ends lost 2 bases at V and 0 bases at J; junction bases unmatched: 13. This CDR3 is 22 amino acids long. This CDR3 reads CASSLRGSPGLAGGPNTGELFF. The CDR3 DNA reads TGTGCCAGCAGCTTAAGGGGTTCACCGGGACTAGCGGGGGGCCCGAACACCGGGGAGCTGTTTTTT.

This clonotype has a count of ten or more. V gene TRBV20-1 combines with J gene TRBJ2-2, with 7 positions matching TRBD1. Germline trimming cut 5 bases from V and 3 bases from J; bases unmatched to any gene: 9. Germline assignment: CDR1 DFQATT and CDR2 SNEGSKA (reference sequence). The CDR3 contains 15 residues. CDR3 in DNA: TGCAGTGCTCAAGCGACAGGGTTTGACACCGGGGAGCTGTTTTTT. It specifies CSAQATGFDTGELFF.

The V gene is TRBV2, the J gene TRBJ1-6, with TRBD1 identical over 8 bases. Trimming at V came to 1 base and at J to 7 bases, leaving 3 bases not matched to a gene. CDR3 length equals 15 residues. Per the germline V gene, CDR1 is SNHLY and CDR2 is FYNNEI. CDR3: CASSEDRGKNSPLHF. The DNA for the CDR3 is TGTGCCAGCAGTGAAGACAGGGGGAAGAATTCACCCCTCCACTTT.

The V gene is TRBV29-1, the J gene TRBJ1-4; D remains unclear. V lost 7 bases to trimming and J lost 4 bases, with 7 bases between them. Germline values: CDR1 SQVTM, CDR2 ANQGSEA. The CDR3 has 11 residues. In DNA, the CDR3 is TGCAGCGGGTGGGGTAATGAAAAACTGTTTTTT. Protein product: CSGWGNEKLFF.

The sample holds many counts of this clonotype. The V gene is TRBV21-1, the J gene TRBJ1-1. TRBV21-1 is deemed a pseudogene. The CDR3 runs 17 residues. The CDR3 loop reads CASSDPLWRRNNTEAFF. The CDR3 coding sequence is TGTGCCAGCAGCGACCCTCTCTGGAGGAGAAACAACACTGAAGCTTTCTTT.